Presented here are 16 T cell receptor beta chains from one specimen sequenced in a study of naive and memory T cell subsets. Study-level points and caveats: Possibly reflecting memory cells re-expressing CD45RA, a few larger clonotypes occurred in naive repertoires, especially CD8.

These TCRs' antigens remain unknown. Two oligonucleotides, mixed equimolar, formed the beta constant-region primer covering TRBC1 and TRBC2. Four rounds of PCR amplified the ligated cDNA using nested alpha and beta constant-region primers plus SP2. TCRdb recomputed calls from the UMI-ligation and nested PCR reads with MiXCR, one row per CDR3 protein. Of over 80,000 distinct CDR3 sequences in the sample, roughly 12% are singletons; the top ten hold around 0.13%. The sample consisted of naive CD4+ T cells from blood. The receptors shown here come from a human donor in good health.

With regard to this clonotype: At one end, the junction sequence differs from germline, possibly due to a read error. The V call is TRBV7-7, the J call TRBJ2-1; TRBD2 matches at 7 bases. CDR3 length: 15 amino acids. CDR1 is SSHAT and CDR2 is FNYEAQ in the germline V gene (reference sequence). DNA of the CDR3: TGTGCTAGCAGCTTAGGCGGGAGTACTTACAATGAGCAGTTCTTC. Amino acid sequence: CASSLGGSTYNEQFF.

This clonotype occurred a few times. The chain employs TRBV20-1 and TRBJ1-2; D unclear. The CDR3 is made up of 16 amino acids. Germline CDR1 reads DFQATT; CDR2 reads SNEGSKA (reference sequence). V lost 0 bases and J 0 bases, leaving 14 bases between the germline ends. The DNA of the CDR3 is TGCAGTGCTAGAGATGCGCAGCAGACGTCTAACTATGGCTACACCTTC. It translates to CSARDAQQTSNYGYTF.

This clonotype occurred a few times. The CDR3 DNA is TGCGCCAGCAGTGAAGGAAACACTGAAGCTTTCTTT. This sequence encodes CASSEGNTEAFF. This chain connects TRBV10-2 to TRBJ1-1; D not resolved. Germline-derived CDR1 and CDR2 are WSHSY and SAAADI. V was cut by 3 bases and J by 2 bases, with 4 bases left in between. The CDR3 totals 12 residues.

This clonotype was seen only a few times. The chain is built from TRBV4-2 and TRBJ2-1, with 8 bases that match TRBD2. There are 15 residues in the CDR3. V lost 6 bases, J lost 7 bases, and 11 bases stayed unmatched. Germline V CDR1 and CDR2: LGHNA, YNFKEQ. CDR3 in DNA: TGTGCCAGCAGAAGGGGTGGGCGGGAGGCAAATGAGCAGTTCTTC. Residues: CASRRGGREANEQFF.

This sequence joins TRBV6-5 and TRBJ1-2, with D unresolved. Trimming took off 0 bases at V and 2 bases at J, with 10 bases between the two ends. Per germline, CDR1 MNHEY and CDR2 SVGAGI. The CDR3 has 15 amino acids. The CDR3 nucleotides are TGTGCCAGCAGTTACTCGAATCGACCAAACTATGGCTACACCTTC. Its protein is CASSYSNRPNYGYTF.

The chain carries TRBV7-2 and TRBJ1-6, with D tentatively TRBD1 (6 bases). Germline CDR1 reads SGHTA; CDR2 reads FQGNSA. This CDR3 is 14 amino acids long. Trimming stripped 5 bases from V and 4 bases from J, with 9 bases between. The CDR3 sequence is CASSPGEYNSPLHF. The CDR3 nucleotides are TGTGCCAGCAGCCCAGGGGAGTATAATTCACCCCTCCACTTT.

This clonotype was detected many times. This chain joins TRBV29-1 and TRBJ1-2; D gene uncertain. Germline V gene lookup returns CDR1 SQVTM and CDR2 ANQGSEA. The V gene lost 2 bases and the J gene lost 4 bases, with 14 bases spanning the gap. The CDR3 spans 14 residues. Here the CDR3 reads CSVEKGEFFYGYTF. The CDR3 DNA reads TGCAGCGTTGAAAAGGGAGAATTTTTCTATGGCTACACCTTC. Using reference TRBV29-1 and TRBJ1-2 for the parts outside the CDR3, the full variable domain is SAVISQKPSRDICQRGTSLTIQCQVDSQVTMMFWYRQQPGQSLTLIATANQGSEATYESGFVIDKFPISRPNLTFSTLTVSNMSPEDSSIYLCSVEKGEFFYGYTFGSGTRLTVV.

The chain employs TRBV5-1 and TRBJ1-2; unclear D gene. The CDR3 runs to 13 residues. Trimming removed 4 bases from V and 6 bases from J, with 13 bases in between. Germline V gives CDR1 SGHRS, CDR2 YFSETQ. The CDR3, as DNA: TGCGCCAGCAGCCTCCATCTGGAGGATGGCTACACCTTC. It is translated as CASSLHLEDGYTF.

This clonotype appeared many times. J is TRBJ2-1 and V is TRBV7-9; 13 positions agree with TRBD2. After removal of 1 base from V and 8 bases from J, the junction contained 8 bases not matched to a gene. CDR1 and CDR2 (germline): SEHNR, FQNEAQ (reference sequence). The CDR3 sequence is 17 residues long. This CDR3 is CASSLGILAGGPHEQFF. CDR3 in DNA: TGTGCCAGCAGCTTAGGTATACTAGCGGGAGGGCCCCATGAGCAGTTCTTC.

This clonotype was counted a few times. The genes are TRBV6-6 and TRBJ1-5, with D perhaps TRBD1 (5 bases). The CDR3 is made up of 15 amino acids. V was cut by 7 bases and J by 5 bases, with 18 bases left in between. Germline V CDR1 and CDR2: MNHNY, SVGAGI (reference sequence). CDR3 nucleotide sequence: TGTGCCAGCACAGGGTCAAAGTCCCGCGATCAGCCCCAGCATTTT. Its protein is CASTGSKSRDQPQHF.

In its sample, this clonotype was seen a few times. The chain carries TRBV14 and TRBJ1-2; 8 bases agree with TRBD1. Looked up from germline, CDR1 is SGHDN and CDR2 is FVKESK. J gave up 5 bases and V 1 base, and 15 bases lay outside the gene matches. This CDR3 has 18 residues. The DNA of the CDR3 is TGTGCCAGCAGCCAAGTTCCTCTGTTTGGACAGGGAAGATATGGCTACACCTTC. Amino acids: CASSQVPLFGQGRYGYTF.

The CDR3 DNA reads TGCAGTGCAGCGGGACTAGCGGGAGGCTCCTACTACAATGAGCAGTTCTTC. Encoded protein: CSAAGLAGGSYYNEQFF. The V gene is TRBV20-1, the J gene TRBJ2-1; TRBD2 aligns across 15 bases. This CDR3 has 17 amino acids. The J segment lost 3 bases and the V segment lost 6 bases, leaving 9 bases of the junction unmatched. CDR1 is DFQATT and CDR2 is SNEGSKA in the germline V gene (reference sequence).

This chain joins TRBV25-1 and TRBJ1-1; D is uncertain. The germline V gene encodes CDR1 MGHDK and CDR2 SYGVNS. The CDR3 is 11 residues long. Trimming stripped 7 bases from V and 1 base from J, with 4 bases between. The CDR3 here is CASTKNTEAFF. CDR3 coding DNA: TGTGCCAGCACGAAGAACACTGAAGCTTTCTTT. The full variable domain, completed using reference TRBV25-1 and TRBJ1-1, is EADIYQTPRYLVIGTGKKITLECSQTMGHDKMYWYQQDPGMELHLIHYSYGVNSTEKGDLSSESTVSRIRTEHFPLTLESARPSHTSQYLCASTKNTEAFFGQGTRLTVV.

This clonotype was seen many times. The CDR3 nucleotides read TGTGCCAGCAGCGCGACAGCGACAGATACGCAGTATTTT. This gives the protein CASSATATDTQYF. The chain combines TRBV7-2 with TRBJ2-3; D is possibly TRBD1 (5 bases). With 5 bases removed from V and 3 bases from J, the gap between germline ends came to 9 bases. Looked up from germline, CDR1 is SGHTA and CDR2 is FQGNSA. CDR3 length equals 13 residues.

The chain joins TRBV29-1 to TRBJ2-5, with a tentative D call TRBD1 (5 bases). Trimming removed 4 bases from V and 5 bases from J, with 17 bases in between. The CDR3 runs to 14 residues. Germline V gene data show CDR1 as SQVTM and CDR2 as ANQGSEA. The CDR3: CSVVPRAQGETQYF. CDR3 sequence (DNA): TGCAGCGTTGTCCCCAGGGCTCAGGGCGAGACCCAGTACTTC. The full variable domain, in which reference TRBV29-1 and TRBJ2-5 provide the parts outside the CDR3, is SAVISQKPSRDICQRGTSLTIQCQVDSQVTMMFWYRQQPGQSLTLIATANQGSEATYESGFVIDKFPISRPNLTFSTLTVSNMSPEDSSIYLCSVVPRAQGETQYFGPGTRLLVL.

The rearrangement joins TRBV7-8 to TRBJ2-7, with a weak D call TRBD2 (6 bases). CDR3 size: 15 residues. Trimming shortened V by 1 base and J by 0 bases, and 10 bases separated the two germline ends. Germline CDR1 SGHVS, CDR2 FQNEAQ. CDR3 residues: CASSLGAGFSYEQYF. CDR3 sequence (DNA): TGTGCCAGCAGCTTAGGGGCGGGGTTCTCCTACGAGCAGTACTTC. The full variable domain, in which reference TRBV7-8 and TRBJ2-7 provide the parts outside the CDR3, is GAGVSQSPRYKVAKRGQDVALRCDPISGHVSLFWYQQALGQGPEFLTYFQNEAQLDKSGLPSDRFFAERPEGSVSTLKIQRTQQEDSAVYLCASSLGAGFSYEQYFGPGTRLTVT.